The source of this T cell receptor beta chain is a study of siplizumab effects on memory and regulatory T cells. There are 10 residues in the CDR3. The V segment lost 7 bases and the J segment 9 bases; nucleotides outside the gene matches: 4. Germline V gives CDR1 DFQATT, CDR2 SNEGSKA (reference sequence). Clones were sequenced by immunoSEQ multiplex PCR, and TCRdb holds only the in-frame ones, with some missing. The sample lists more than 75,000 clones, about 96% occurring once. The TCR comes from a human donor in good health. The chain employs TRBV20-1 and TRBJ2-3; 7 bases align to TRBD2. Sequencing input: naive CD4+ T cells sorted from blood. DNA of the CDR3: TGCAGTGGAGCGGGGAGGACGCAGTATTTT. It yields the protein CSGAGRTQYF.